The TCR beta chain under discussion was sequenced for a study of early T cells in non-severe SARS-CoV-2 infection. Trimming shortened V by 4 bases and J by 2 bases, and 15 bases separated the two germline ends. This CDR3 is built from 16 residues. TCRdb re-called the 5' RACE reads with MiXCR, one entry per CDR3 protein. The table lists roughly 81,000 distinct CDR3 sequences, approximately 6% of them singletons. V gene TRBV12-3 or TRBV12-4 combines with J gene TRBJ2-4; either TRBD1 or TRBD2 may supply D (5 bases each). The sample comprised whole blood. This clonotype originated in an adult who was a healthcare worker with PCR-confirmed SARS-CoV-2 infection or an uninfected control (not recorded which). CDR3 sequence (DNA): TGTGCCAGCAGTTCCTCTAGCCAGGGAACCAAAAACATTCAGTACTTC. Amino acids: CASSSSSQGTKNIQYF.